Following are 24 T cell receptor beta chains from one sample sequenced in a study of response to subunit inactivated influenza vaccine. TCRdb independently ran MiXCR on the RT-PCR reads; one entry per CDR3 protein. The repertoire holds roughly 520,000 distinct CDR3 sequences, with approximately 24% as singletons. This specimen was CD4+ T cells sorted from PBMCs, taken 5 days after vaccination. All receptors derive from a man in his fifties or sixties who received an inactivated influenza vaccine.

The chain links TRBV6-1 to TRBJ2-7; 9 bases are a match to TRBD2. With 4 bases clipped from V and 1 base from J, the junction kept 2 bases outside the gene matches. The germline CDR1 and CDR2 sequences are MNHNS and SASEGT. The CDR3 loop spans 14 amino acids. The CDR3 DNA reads TGTGCCAGCAGTGGAAGCGGGAGGTCCTACGAGCAGTACTTC. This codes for CASSGSGRSYEQYF.

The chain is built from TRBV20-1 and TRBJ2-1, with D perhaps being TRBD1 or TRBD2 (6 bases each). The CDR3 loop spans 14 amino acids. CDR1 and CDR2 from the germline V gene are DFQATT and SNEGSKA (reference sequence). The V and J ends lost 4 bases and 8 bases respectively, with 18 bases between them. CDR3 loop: CSATKGGTLHEQFF. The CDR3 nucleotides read TGCAGTGCTACGAAGGGGGGAACACTCCATGAGCAGTTCTTC.

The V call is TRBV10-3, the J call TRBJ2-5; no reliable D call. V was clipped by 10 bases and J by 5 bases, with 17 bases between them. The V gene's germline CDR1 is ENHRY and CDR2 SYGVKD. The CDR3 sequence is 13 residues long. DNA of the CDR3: TGTGCCACGGCCCGAGGTTTCAAGGAGACCCAGTACTTC. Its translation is CATARGFKETQYF.

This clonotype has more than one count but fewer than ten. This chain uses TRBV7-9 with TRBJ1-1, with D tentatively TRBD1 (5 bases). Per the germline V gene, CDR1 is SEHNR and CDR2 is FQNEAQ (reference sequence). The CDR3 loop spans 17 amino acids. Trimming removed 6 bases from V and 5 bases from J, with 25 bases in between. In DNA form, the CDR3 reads TGTGCCAGCAGGGACAAAATGGGGAGCAGAGCTGGGACTGAAGCTTTCTTT. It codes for CASRDKMGSRAGTEAFF.

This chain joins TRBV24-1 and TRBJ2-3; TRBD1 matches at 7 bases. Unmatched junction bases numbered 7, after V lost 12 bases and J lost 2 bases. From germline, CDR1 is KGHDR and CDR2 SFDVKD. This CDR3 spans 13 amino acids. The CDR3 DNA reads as TGTGCCGCCGCAGACAGGGTCACAGATACGCAGTATTTT. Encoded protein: CAAADRVTDTQYF.

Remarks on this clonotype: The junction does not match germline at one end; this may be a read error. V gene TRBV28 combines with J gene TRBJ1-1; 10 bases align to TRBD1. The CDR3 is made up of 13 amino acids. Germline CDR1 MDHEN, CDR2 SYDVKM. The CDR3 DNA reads TGTGCCAGCAGTTTGGGACAGGGGTTAGGATTCAGCTTT. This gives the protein CASSLGQGLGFSF.

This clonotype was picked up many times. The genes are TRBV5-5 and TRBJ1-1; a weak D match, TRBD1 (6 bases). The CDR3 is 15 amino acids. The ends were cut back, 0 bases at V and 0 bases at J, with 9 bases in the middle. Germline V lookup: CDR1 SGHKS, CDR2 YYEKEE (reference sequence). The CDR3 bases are TGTGCCAGCAGCTTGGAAGGACAGTTGAACACTGAAGCTTTCTTT. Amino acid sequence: CASSLEGQLNTEAFF.

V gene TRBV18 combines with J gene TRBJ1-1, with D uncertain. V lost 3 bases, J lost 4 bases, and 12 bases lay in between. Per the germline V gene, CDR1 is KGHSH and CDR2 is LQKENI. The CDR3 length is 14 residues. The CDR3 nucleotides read TGTGCCAGCTCACCCAGCGGCCGGGGCACTGAAGCTTTCTTT. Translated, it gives CASSPSGRGTEAFF.

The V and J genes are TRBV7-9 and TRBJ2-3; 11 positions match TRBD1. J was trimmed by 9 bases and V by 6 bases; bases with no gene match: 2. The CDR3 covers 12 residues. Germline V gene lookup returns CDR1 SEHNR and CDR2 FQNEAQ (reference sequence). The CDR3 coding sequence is TGTGCCAGCAGACGGGACAGGGGGACGCAGTATTTT. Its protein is CASRRDRGTQYF.

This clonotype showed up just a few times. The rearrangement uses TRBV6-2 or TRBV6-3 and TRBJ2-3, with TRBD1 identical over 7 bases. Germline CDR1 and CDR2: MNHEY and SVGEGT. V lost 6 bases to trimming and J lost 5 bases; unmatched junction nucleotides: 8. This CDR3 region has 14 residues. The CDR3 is CASRRRQGVDTQYF. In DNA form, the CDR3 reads TGTGCCAGCAGACGTCGCCAGGGGGTAGATACGCAGTATTTT.

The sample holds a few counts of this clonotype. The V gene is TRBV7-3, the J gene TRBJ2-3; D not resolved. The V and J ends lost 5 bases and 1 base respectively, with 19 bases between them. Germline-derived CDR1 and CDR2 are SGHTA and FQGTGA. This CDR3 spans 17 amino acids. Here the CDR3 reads CASSLNPRHTRTDTQYF. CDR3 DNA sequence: TGTGCCAGCAGCCTAAACCCTAGACACACCCGCACAGATACGCAGTATTTT.

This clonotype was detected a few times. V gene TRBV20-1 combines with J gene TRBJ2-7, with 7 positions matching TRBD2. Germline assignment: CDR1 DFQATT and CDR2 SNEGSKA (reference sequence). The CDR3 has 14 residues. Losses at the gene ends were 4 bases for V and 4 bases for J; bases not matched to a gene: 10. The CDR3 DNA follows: TGCAGTGCTACCCCCTGGGGCGGGAGATACGAGCAGTACTTC. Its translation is CSATPWGGRYEQYF.

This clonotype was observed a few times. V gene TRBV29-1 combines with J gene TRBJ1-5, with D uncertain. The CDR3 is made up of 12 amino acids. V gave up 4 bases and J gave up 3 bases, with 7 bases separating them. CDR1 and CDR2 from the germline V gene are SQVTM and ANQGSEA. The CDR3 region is CSVASNNQPQHF. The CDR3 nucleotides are TGCAGCGTTGCCAGTAACAATCAGCCCCAGCATTTT.

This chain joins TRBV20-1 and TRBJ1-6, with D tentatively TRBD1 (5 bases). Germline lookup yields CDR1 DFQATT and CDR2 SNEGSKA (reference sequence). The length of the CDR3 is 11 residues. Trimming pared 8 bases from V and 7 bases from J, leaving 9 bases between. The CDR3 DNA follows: TGCAGTTCTCAGGGAAATTCACCCCTCCACTTT. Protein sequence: CSSQGNSPLHF.

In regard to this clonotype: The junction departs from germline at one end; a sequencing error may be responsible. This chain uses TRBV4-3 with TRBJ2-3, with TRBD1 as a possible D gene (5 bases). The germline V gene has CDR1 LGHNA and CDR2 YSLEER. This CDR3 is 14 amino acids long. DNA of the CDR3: TGCGACAGCAGCCAAGATCTAAGGGGAGATACGCAGTATTTT. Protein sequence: CDSSQDLRGDTQYF.

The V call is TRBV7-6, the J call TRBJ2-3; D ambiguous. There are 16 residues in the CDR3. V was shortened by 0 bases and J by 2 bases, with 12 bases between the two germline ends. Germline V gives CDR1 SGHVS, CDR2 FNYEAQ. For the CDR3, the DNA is TGTGCCAGCAGCTTAGCGCTGTCAGGAACCACAGATACGCAGTATTTT. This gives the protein CASSLALSGTTDTQYF.

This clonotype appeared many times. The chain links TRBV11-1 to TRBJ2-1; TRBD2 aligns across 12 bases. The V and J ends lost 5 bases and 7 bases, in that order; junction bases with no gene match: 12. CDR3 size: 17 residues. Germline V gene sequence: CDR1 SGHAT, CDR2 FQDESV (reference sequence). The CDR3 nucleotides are TGTGCCAGCAGCCTGATGAACCTAGCGGGAGGGCGGAATGAGCAGTTCTTC. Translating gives CASSLMNLAGGRNEQFF.

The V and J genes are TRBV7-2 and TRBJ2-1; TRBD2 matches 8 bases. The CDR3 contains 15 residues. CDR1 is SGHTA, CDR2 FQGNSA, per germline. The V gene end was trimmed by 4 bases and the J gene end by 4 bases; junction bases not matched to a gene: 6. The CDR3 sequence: CASSSTGLAYNEQFF. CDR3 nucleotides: TGTGCCAGCAGCTCAACCGGACTAGCTTACAATGAGCAGTTCTTC.

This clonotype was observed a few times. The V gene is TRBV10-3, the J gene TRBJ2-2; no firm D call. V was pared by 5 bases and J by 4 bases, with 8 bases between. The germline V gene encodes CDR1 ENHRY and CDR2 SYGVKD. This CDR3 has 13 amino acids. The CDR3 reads CAISPGGTGELFF. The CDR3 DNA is TGTGCCATCAGTCCGGGTGGCACCGGGGAGCTGTTTTTT.

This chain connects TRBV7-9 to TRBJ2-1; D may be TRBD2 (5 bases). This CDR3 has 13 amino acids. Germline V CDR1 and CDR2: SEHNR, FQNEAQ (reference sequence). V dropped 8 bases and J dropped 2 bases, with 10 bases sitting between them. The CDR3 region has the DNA TGTGCCAGCCAATGGGAGACCTACAATGAGCAGTTCTTC. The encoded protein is CASQWETYNEQFF.

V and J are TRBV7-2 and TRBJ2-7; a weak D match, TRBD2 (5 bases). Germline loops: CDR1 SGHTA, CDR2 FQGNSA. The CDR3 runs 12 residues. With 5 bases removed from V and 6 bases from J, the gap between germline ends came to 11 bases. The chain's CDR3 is CASSASLLEQYF. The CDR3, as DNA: TGTGCCAGCAGCGCTAGCCTCCTCGAGCAGTACTTC.

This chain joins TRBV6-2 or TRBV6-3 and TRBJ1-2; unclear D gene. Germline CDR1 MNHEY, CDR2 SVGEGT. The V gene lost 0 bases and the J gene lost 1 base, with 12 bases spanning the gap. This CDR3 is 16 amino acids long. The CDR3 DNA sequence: TGTGCCAGCAGTTACTCGCGACCGGACCATAACTATGGCTACACCTTC. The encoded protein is CASSYSRPDHNYGYTF.

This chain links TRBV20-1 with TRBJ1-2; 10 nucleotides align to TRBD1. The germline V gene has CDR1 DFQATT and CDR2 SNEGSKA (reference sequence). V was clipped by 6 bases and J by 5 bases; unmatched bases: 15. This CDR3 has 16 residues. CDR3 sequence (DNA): TGCAGTGCCGCAAGGGGACAGGGGATTATACGATATGGCTACACCTTC. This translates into CSAARGQGIIRYGYTF.

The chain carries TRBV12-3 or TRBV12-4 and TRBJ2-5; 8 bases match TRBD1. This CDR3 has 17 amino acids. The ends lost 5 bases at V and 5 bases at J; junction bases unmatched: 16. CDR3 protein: CASSPLRLGQGEETQYF. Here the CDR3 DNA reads TGTGCCAGCAGTCCGCTTCGGCTCGGACAGGGCGAGGAGACCCAGTACTTC.